Shown below are 28 T cell receptor beta chains from a single sample sequenced in a study of shared clonotypes between healthy human individuals. Sequencing was performed with immunoSEQ multiplex PCR; in TCRdb, only in-frame clones are kept and a portion is missing. The sample gives 450,000 to 600,000 clones, roughly 85% of which show up once; approximately 12% is in the top ten. The sample was PBMCs. The receptors derive from a woman between 35 and 50 years old in good health. Some clones in this sample may be carry-over from other donors' samples.

This clone was detected only once. The chain couples TRBV7-9 to TRBJ2-2, with 12 bases matching TRBD1. This CDR3 has 16 residues. The germline V gene has CDR1 SEHNR and CDR2 FQNEAQ (reference sequence). V shed 5 bases and J 6 bases; nucleotides not matched to a gene: 7. The CDR3 DNA follows: TGTGCCAGCAGCCGCGCGGGACAGGGGGCATCCGGGGAGCTGTTTTTT. Translation gives CASSRAGQGASGELFF.

The genes are TRBV4-3 and TRBJ2-7; 9 bases are shared with TRBD2. Trimming removed 0 bases from V and 2 bases from J; junction bases left unmatched: 5. The CDR3 has 16 residues. The germline V gene encodes CDR1 LGHNA and CDR2 YSLEER. CDR3 DNA: TGCGCCAGCAGCCAAGATTTGGCTAGCGGGGCCTACGAGCAGTACTTC. It yields the protein CASSQDLASGAYEQYF.

The chain carries TRBV7-2 and TRBJ1-2; D is perhaps TRBD1 (5 bases). The CDR3 consists of 15 residues. CDR1 SGHTA and CDR2 FQGNSA come from the germline V gene. The germline V and J ends were trimmed by 5 bases and 8 bases, with 21 bases remaining between them. CDR3 DNA sequence: TGTGCCAGCAGCCGCGCGGCTGGTTCAGGGCTGGGCTACACCTTC. Protein: CASSRAAGSGLGYTF.

This clone appeared a single time. The rearrangement uses TRBV2 and TRBJ2-3, with D perhaps matching TRBD2 (5 bases). This CDR3 region has 15 residues. The V gene's germline CDR1 is SNHLY and CDR2 FYNNEI. V lost 5 bases and J lost 0, with 12 bases in between. The DNA of the CDR3 is TGTGCCAGCAGTATCCGGGGATCTAGCACAGATACGCAGTATTTT. Translated, it gives CASSIRGSSTDTQYF.

V usage is TRBV5-1 and J usage is TRBJ2-3, with TRBD2 matching over 8 bases. The length of the CDR3 is 16 residues. Germline CDR1 SGHRS, CDR2 YFSETQ. With V trimmed by 3 bases and J by 4 bases, 10 bases remained unmatched. CDR3 bases: TGCGCCAGCAGCTCCGCTCCGGGACTAGACTCAGATACGCAGTATTTT. It encodes CASSSAPGLDSDTQYF. Full variable domain (missing parts from reference TRBV5-1 and TRBJ2-3): KAGVTQTPRYLIKTRGQQVTLSCSPISGHRSVSWYQQTPGQGLQFLFEYFSETQRNKGNFPGRFSGRQFSNSRSEMNVSTLELGDSALYLCASSSAPGLDSDTQYFGPGTRLTVL.

This rearrangement joins TRBV6-1 to TRBJ1-1, with 7 bases that match TRBD1. V trimming: 8 bases; J trimming: 4 bases; junction bases outside the gene matches: 4. This CDR3 is 12 amino acids long. Germline V lookup: CDR1 MNHNS, CDR2 SASEGT. The CDR3 sequence: CASRDRVTEAFF. Written as DNA, the CDR3 is TGTGCCAGCCGCGACAGGGTCACTGAAGCTTTCTTT.

This clone has a single count. The same CDR3 is also encoded by other DNA sequences in this sample. The CDR3 nucleotides are TGCAGTGCTAGAGTGTACAATGAGCAGTTCTTC. Protein sequence: CSARVYNEQFF. The chain is built from TRBV20-1 and TRBJ2-1; D remains unclear. V lost 1 base and J lost 4, with 2 bases in between. CDR3 length: 11 amino acids. The V gene's germline CDR1 is DFQATT and CDR2 SNEGSKA (reference sequence).

The table lists this clone with many counts. The V and J genes are TRBV5-4 and TRBJ1-3, with D perhaps matching TRBD1 (5 bases). CDR1 SGHNT and CDR2 YYREEE come from the germline V gene (reference sequence). This CDR3 contains 15 residues. Trimming left V 0 bases short and J 1 base short, with 8 bases between. Written as DNA, the CDR3 is TGTGCCAGCAGCTTGGATTCAGGGTCTGGAAACACCATATATTTT. Protein product: CASSLDSGSGNTIYF.

V is TRBV7-9 and J is TRBJ1-4; a possible D gene is TRBD1 (5 bases). V was cut by 1 base and J by 6 bases, with 15 bases left in between. This CDR3 has 16 residues. Germline-derived CDR1 and CDR2 are SEHNR and FQNEAQ (reference sequence). The CDR3 region has the DNA TGTGCCAGCAGCTTAGTTTGGGGGTTGGAGGATGAAAAACTGTTTTTT. Translating it yields CASSLVWGLEDEKLFF.

The genes are TRBV19 and TRBJ2-3; D is undetermined. Germline assignment: CDR1 LNHDA and CDR2 SQIVND (reference sequence). The V gene lost 1 base and the J gene lost 0 bases, with 8 bases spanning the gap. The CDR3 has 15 amino acids. The CDR3 loop is CASSIGPASTDTQYF. CDR3 DNA sequence: TGTGCCAGTAGTATAGGGCCAGCTAGCACAGATACGCAGTATTTT.

In regard to this clone: A read error likely explains this, since a far larger clone differs by one base. V is TRBV5-4 and J is TRBJ1-4; 7 nucleotides line up with TRBD1. The germline CDR1 and CDR2 sequences are SGHNT and YYREEE (reference sequence). CDR3 length equals 18 residues. V was pared by 4 bases and J by 0 bases, with 12 bases of the junction left unmatched. The CDR3 is CASSAGTEHFATNEKLFF. The CDR3 DNA reads as TGTGCCAGCAGCGCAGGGACAGAGCATTTTGCAACTAATGAAAAACTGTTTTTT.

The CDR3: CASSAGQGRNSPLHF. Here the CDR3 DNA reads TGTGCCAGCAGCGCAGGACAGGGGCGAAATTCACCCCTCCACTTT. The chain employs TRBV9 and TRBJ1-6; 9 bases align to TRBD1. Trimming at V came to 3 bases and at J to 7 bases, leaving 5 bases not matched to a gene. The CDR3 runs 15 residues. CDR1 and CDR2 from the germline V gene are SGDLS and YYNGEE.

This clone was detected only a few times. V is TRBV27 and J is TRBJ2-7; D possibly corresponds to TRBD1 (6 bases). CDR1 and CDR2 (germline): MNHEY, SMNVEV (reference sequence). The V gene lost 7 bases and the J gene lost 2 bases, with 12 bases spanning the gap. CDR3 size: 13 residues. The CDR3 bases are TGTGCCAGCAAGAGGACAGCTACCTACGAGCAGTACTTC. Its protein is CASKRTATYEQYF.

This clone was detected only a few times. The chain recombines TRBV11-3 with TRBJ1-1; the D gene is possibly TRBD1 (5 bases). Germline values: CDR1 SGHNT, CDR2 YENEEA. V was shortened by 1 base and J by 0 bases, with 12 bases between the two germline ends. The CDR3 covers 16 residues. The CDR3 bases are TGTGCCAGCAGCTTAGGGGCCGGGACGGTGAACACTGAAGCTTTCTTT. Its translation: CASSLGAGTVNTEAFF.

The chain employs TRBV9 and TRBJ2-7, with TRBD1 as a possible D gene (6 bases). Trimming took off 0 bases at V and 3 bases at J, with 13 bases between the two ends. Germline CDR1 is SGDLS and CDR2 is YYNGEE. CDR3 size: 15 residues. The DNA for the CDR3 is TGTGCCAGCAGCGTAGATGGACAGCGGAACTACGAGCAGTACTTC. Its translation is CASSVDGQRNYEQYF.

The V call is TRBV28, the J call TRBJ2-3; D gene ambiguous. Trimming took 5 bases from V and 0 from J, leaving 9 bases between them. Germline V gene lookup returns CDR1 MDHEN and CDR2 SYDVKM. The CDR3 is 14 residues long. The CDR3 sequence is CASSPPDSTDTQYF. CDR3 DNA sequence: TGTGCCAGCAGTCCCCCGGACAGCACAGATACGCAGTATTTT.

The genes are TRBV5-1 and TRBJ2-7, with TRBD1 identical over 8 bases. The CDR3 is 15 residues long. Trimming at V came to 4 bases and at J to 0 bases, leaving 6 bases not matched to a gene. Germline V CDR1 and CDR2: SGHRS, YFSETQ. The CDR3 DNA follows: TGCGCCAGCAGCGACCCCGGGACAGGCTCCTACGAGCAGTACTTC. Encoded protein: CASSDPGTGSYEQYF.

The chain couples TRBV30 to TRBJ1-5; D is ambiguous. The CDR3 runs to 14 residues. Trimming removed 0 bases from V and 5 bases from J, with 11 bases in between. CDR1 and CDR2 (germline): GTSNPN, SVGIG (reference sequence). In nucleotides, the CDR3 is TGTGCCTGGAGTGTGGGGTATAGGGATCAGCCCCAGCATTTT. Its protein product is CAWSVGYRDQPQHF.

Comment on this clone: Other DNA sequences within the sample encode an identical CDR3. V usage is TRBV7-9 and J usage is TRBJ2-5; 7 bases line up with TRBD2. The CDR3 totals 14 residues. The J segment lost 4 bases and the V segment lost 5 bases, leaving 7 bases of the junction unmatched. In germline, CDR1 is SEHNR, CDR2 FQNEAQ (reference sequence). CDR3 bases: TGTGCCAGCAGCCCCCGCGGGGGTCTAGAGACCCAGTACTTC. Its translation is CASSPRGGLETQYF.

The chain links TRBV18 to TRBJ2-7; D possibly corresponds to TRBD1 (6 bases). This CDR3 has 14 amino acids. CDR1 KGHSH and CDR2 LQKENI come from the germline V gene. V was shortened by 3 bases and J by 1 base, with 10 bases between the two germline ends. CDR3: CASSPVTGSYEQYF. The CDR3, as DNA: TGTGCCAGCTCACCCGTTACAGGGTCCTACGAGCAGTACTTC.

The chain joins TRBV19 to TRBJ1-4, with D maybe TRBD1 (5 bases). CDR1 and CDR2 from the germline V gene are LNHDA and SQIVND (reference sequence). Trimming took 10 bases from V and 10 from J, leaving 19 bases between them. This CDR3 is built from 13 residues. The CDR3, as DNA: TGTGCCACCTCACAGGTCCCAAGTGGAAAACTGTTTTTT. The encoded protein is CATSQVPSGKLFF.

The chain recombines TRBV15 with TRBJ2-5; D not certain. This CDR3 comprises 16 residues. From germline, CDR1 is LNHNV and CDR2 YYDKDF (reference sequence). Trimming took 3 bases from V and 3 from J, leaving 17 bases between them. The CDR3 reads CATSRMLKGGEETQYF. The CDR3 DNA sequence: TGTGCCACCAGCAGGATGCTAAAGGGCGGCGAAGAGACCCAGTACTTC. Full variable domain (missing parts from reference TRBV15 and TRBJ2-5): DAMVIQNPRYQVTQFGKPVTLSCSQTLNHNVMYWYQQKSSQAPKLLFHYYDKDFNNEADTPDNFQSRRPNTSFCFLDIRSPGLGDTAMYLCATSRMLKGGEETQYFGPGTRLLVL.

Only one count was recorded for this clone. The chain employs TRBV5-1 and TRBJ1-4; D is uncertain. The CDR3 runs to 15 residues. Looked up from germline, CDR1 is SGHRS and CDR2 is YFSETQ. V was pared by 0 bases and J by 3 bases, with 9 bases between. The chain's CDR3 is CASSLAGRPNEKLFF. The CDR3 region has the DNA TGCGCCAGCAGCTTGGCCGGGAGACCTAATGAAAAACTGTTTTTT.

The rearrangement links TRBV6-5 to TRBJ1-2; unclear D gene. Deletions cut 6 bases from V and 5 bases from J, with 13 bases between. Germline CDR1 is MNHEY and CDR2 is SVGAGI. The CDR3 consists of 13 residues. The CDR3 nucleotides read TGTGCCAGCAGCCCGAGGAGAGGGTATGGCTACACCTTC. This codes for CASSPRRGYGYTF.

The chain recombines TRBV5-8 with TRBJ2-7; 7 bases are shared with TRBD1. CDR3 length: 15 amino acids. The germline gives CDR1 SGHTS, CDR2 YDEGEE. V shed 1 base, J shed 3 bases, and the junction held 7 bases outside the gene matches. The CDR3 region is CASSLLDRDSYEQYF. For the CDR3, the DNA is TGTGCCAGCAGCTTGTTGGACCGGGACAGCTACGAGCAGTACTTC.

The rearrangement joins TRBV7-8 to TRBJ2-2, with TRBD2 matching over 9 bases. Trimming at V came to 1 base and at J to 1 base, leaving 4 bases not matched to a gene. The CDR3 loop spans 17 amino acids. Germline CDR1 is SGHVS and CDR2 is FQNEAQ. The CDR3 DNA reads TGTGCCAGCAGCTTAGGGGTTAGCGGGAGGAACACCGGGGAGCTGTTTTTT. Its translation: CASSLGVSGRNTGELFF.

There are a few counts of this clone. V usage is TRBV2 and J usage is TRBJ1-2, with D possibly TRBD1 on 5 matching bases. V lost 5 bases to trimming and J lost 5 bases, with 18 bases between them. Germline V gives CDR1 SNHLY, CDR2 FYNNEI. The CDR3 consists of 15 residues. The CDR3 loop is CASSTLVPGTYGYTF. The CDR3 bases are TGTGCCAGCAGTACCTTGGTTCCTGGGACGTATGGCTACACCTTC.

This chain uses TRBV27 with TRBJ2-7, with D perhaps matching TRBD2 (6 bases). Per germline, CDR1 MNHEY and CDR2 SMNVEV (reference sequence). V dropped 3 bases and J dropped 3 bases, with 9 bases sitting between them. The CDR3 length is 13 residues. The CDR3 reads CASSFRRDYEQYF. In DNA, the CDR3 is TGTGCCAGCAGTTTTCGGCGGGACTACGAGCAGTACTTC.